This is a list of T cell receptor beta chains from one sample in a study of cytomegalovirus exposure and HLA in healthy donors. Assay used: immunoSEQ multiplex PCR; TCRdb lists only in-frame clones, some missing. This sample carries 150,000 to 200,000 clones, over 75% of them seen once, and the ten largest clones take about a tenth. The sequencing sample was made of PBMCs. All receptors come from a man aged 18-30 years in good health and CMV-seropositive. CDR3s include the opening cysteine and the closing phenylalanine or tryptophan. A D gene is named only where the DNA matches it firmly. Expanded clones are given a class, and other clones once, few, many or no size at all.

v_call	j_call	clone_size	d_call	cdr3_aa	cdr3_nt
TRBV7-2	TRBJ2-7	.	TRBD1	CASSSPGTGRRYEQYF	TGTGCCAGCAGCTCACCCGGGACAGGGAGGAGGTACGAGCAGTACTTC
TRBV27	TRBJ2-7	.	.	CASSPAGGSYEQYF	TGTGCCAGCAGTCCAGCGGGTGGTTCCTACGAGCAGTACTTC
TRBV11-1	TRBJ1-3	.	TRBD1	CASSPGWGQGAHGNTIYF	TGTGCCAGCAGCCCCGGGTGGGGCCAGGGGGCGCACGGAAACACCATATATTTT
TRBV28	TRBJ1-5	once	.	CASSLGWRANQPQHF	TGTGCCAGCAGTTTAGGATGGAGGGCAAATCAGCCCCAGCATTTT
TRBV30	TRBJ1-2	.	TRBD1	CAWSVGRGTYGYTF	TGTGCCTGGAGTGTTGGCAGGGGGACATATGGCTACACCTTC
TRBV5-1	TRBJ2-5	.	.	CASSLGGRETQYF	TGCGCCAGCAGCTTGGGAGGGCGGGAGACCCAGTACTTC
TRBV4-1	TRBJ1-2	.	.	CASSQEGDYGYTF	TGCGCCAGCAGCCAAGAAGGGGACTATGGCTACACCTTC
TRBV27	TRBJ2-3	.	TRBD1	CASSDRVTDTQYF	TGTGCCAGCAGCGACAGGGTAACAGATACGCAGTATTTT
TRBV29-1	TRBJ1-1	.	.	CSVVRGGGTEAFF	TGCAGCGTTGTCCGAGGGGGGGGCACTGAAGCTTTCTTT
TRBV6-1	TRBJ2-7	.	TRBD2	CASSASGGAWSEQYF	TGTGCCAGCAGTGCCAGCGGGGGGGCCTGGTCCGAGCAGTACTTC
TRBV6-1	TRBJ2-3	.	TRBD2	CASSEWSGGFGTDTQYF	TGTGCCAGCAGTGAATGGAGCGGGGGGTTTGGCACAGATACGCAGTATTTT
TRBV7-9	TRBJ1-4	.	.	CASSPTTGYSEKLFF	TGTGCCAGCAGCCCTACGACAGGTTATAGTGAAAAACTGTTTTTT
TRBV5-1	TRBJ2-3	.	TRBD1	CASSIRQGPDTQYF	TGCGCCAGCAGCATCCGACAGGGGCCAGATACGCAGTATTTT
TRBV27	TRBJ1-1	once	.	CASTTPRMNTEAFF	TGTGCCAGCACGACACCTCGCATGAACACTGAAGCTTTCTTT
TRBV15	TRBJ1-4	.	.	CATSVGYMSAGKLFF	TGTGCCACCAGCGTAGGGTATATGAGTGCGGGAAAACTGTTTTTT
TRBV13	TRBJ2-1	.	TRBD2	CASSPSGGAGNEQFF	TGTGCCAGCAGCCCGAGCGGGGGGGCCGGTAATGAGCAGTTCTTC
TRBV4-1	TRBJ1-4	.	TRBD1	CASSQEGTANEKLFF	TGCGCCAGCAGCCAAGAGGGGACAGCTAATGAAAAACTGTTTTTT
TRBV7-6	TRBJ1-3	once	.	CASSSSGPSGNTIYF	TGTGCCAGCAGCTCGTCTGGGCCCTCTGGAAACACCATATATTTT
TRBV7-2	TRBJ2-1	few	TRBD2	CASSSGGASYNEQFF	TGTGCCAGCAGCTCCGGGGGGGCGTCCTACAATGAGCAGTTCTTC
TRBV7-8	TRBJ1-6	.	.	CASSAPGVTYNSPLHF	TGTGCCAGCAGCGCACCGGGGGTCACCTATAATTCACCCCTCCACTTT
TRBV6-1	TRBJ2-7	.	TRBD1	CASSADRGYEQYF	TGTGCCAGCAGTGCGGACAGGGGATACGAGCAGTACTTC
TRBV5-4	TRBJ2-7	.	TRBD2	CASSTPSGGSYEQYF	TGTGCCAGCAGCACACCTAGCGGGGGGTCCTACGAGCAGTACTTC
TRBV5-1	TRBJ1-4	.	.	CASSKDSRQTNEKLFF	TGCGCCAGCAGCAAAGACAGCCGCCAAACTAATGAAAAACTGTTTTTT
TRBV7-6	TRBJ2-3	.	TRBD2	CASSRDYRTDTQYF	TGTGCCAGCAGCAGGGACTACCGCACAGATACGCAGTATTTT
TRBV10-1	TRBJ2-3	.	TRBD2	CASSVSLAGEEDTQYF	TGCGCCAGCAGTGTGTCGTTAGCGGGGGAGGAGGATACGCAGTATTTT
TRBV6-1	TRBJ2-7	once	.	CASSEGGDYEQYF	TGTGCCAGCAGTGAAGGGGGGGACTACGAGCAGTACTTC
TRBV2	TRBJ2-4	.	TRBD2	CASSRGGAAGIQYF	TGTGCCAGCAGTCGCGGGGGGGCCGCGGGCATTCAGTACTTC
TRBV5-8	TRBJ2-3	once	.	CASRSGLYLQYF	TGTGCCAGCAGATCGGGACTGTACCTTCAGTATTTT
TRBV6-4	TRBJ2-1	.	TRBD1	CASSYTGDSYNEQFF	TGTGCCAGCAGTTATACAGGGGATAGCTACAATGAGCAGTTCTTC
TRBV12-5	TRBJ1-2	few	TRBD1	CASGLGPPGDRFDYGYTF	TGTGCTAGTGGTTTGGGCCCACCGGGGGACAGGTTTGACTATGGCTACACCTTC
TRBV27	TRBJ2-7	.	TRBD1	CASSYVQGEYEQYF	TGTGCCAGCAGTTATGTCCAGGGGGAATACGAGCAGTACTTC
TRBV4-3	TRBJ1-4	.	.	CASSQLSLTGVATNEKLFF	TGCGCCAGCAGCCAATTATCGTTGACAGGAGTTGCAACTAATGAAAAACTGTTTTTT
TRBV29-1	TRBJ1-2	.	.	CSVGYQGSGYTF	TGCAGCGTTGGTTACCAGGGATCGGGCTACACCTTC
TRBV6-1	TRBJ2-6	.	.	CASTRDSGANVLTF	TGTGCCAGCACCCGAGATTCTGGGGCCAACGTCCTGACTTTC
TRBV12-5	TRBJ2-3	.	TRBD1	CASAPWTGLLTDTQYF	TGTGCTAGTGCCCCTTGGACAGGGCTACTCACAGATACGCAGTATTTT
TRBV27	TRBJ1-1	.	TRBD1	CASSLSGQGGTEAFF	TGTGCCAGCAGTTTATCGGGACAGGGTGGCACTGAAGCTTTCTTT
TRBV10-2	TRBJ2-7	.	.	CASSESRGTAVEQYF	TGCGCCAGCAGTGAGTCGAGGGGGACCGCAGTGGAGCAGTACTTC
TRBV7-2	TRBJ1-1	.	.	CASSFPTGISAEAFF	TGTGCCAGCAGCTTCCCTACAGGGATCAGTGCTGAAGCTTTCTTT
TRBV19	TRBJ2-7	.	TRBD2	CASSRLAGSSYEQYF	TGTGCCAGTAGTAGACTAGCGGGGAGCTCCTACGAGCAGTACTTC
TRBV9	TRBJ2-4	.	TRBD2	CAGSTERGGPGNIQYF	TGTGCCGGCAGCACCGAGCGGGGGGGCCCGGGAAACATTCAGTACTTC
TRBV5-6	TRBJ2-5	few	.	CASSLRGAETQYF	TGTGCCAGCAGCCTCAGGGGCGCGGAGACCCAGTACTTC
TRBV28	TRBJ1-1	once	.	CASTSLARGYTEAFF	TGTGCCAGCACCTCCCTGGCCAGGGGCTACACTGAAGCTTTCTTT
TRBV2	TRBJ2-3	.	TRBD1	CASRDRGSADTQYF	TGTGCCAGCAGGGACAGGGGATCCGCAGATACGCAGTATTTT
TRBV20-1	TRBJ2-7	.	TRBD2	CSATRGDEQYF	TGCAGTGCTACACGGGGGGACGAGCAGTACTTC
TRBV30	TRBJ2-7	.	TRBD1	CAWTERGQGASYEQYF	TGTGCCTGGACCGAAAGGGGGCAGGGGGCTTCCTACGAGCAGTACTTC
TRBV6-5	TRBJ1-5	.	TRBD1	CATMDREDNQPQHF	TGTGCCACCATGGACAGGGAGGACAATCAGCCCCAGCATTTT
TRBV27	TRBJ2-7	.	.	CASSLIGGTDEQYF	TGTGCCAGCAGTTTAATCGGGGGAACAGACGAGCAGTACTTC
TRBV10-3	TRBJ1-1	few	.	CAISEEFPGLEAFF	TGTGCCATCAGTGAAGAGTTCCCGGGACTTGAAGCTTTCTTT
TRBV7-3	TRBJ2-1	.	TRBD1	CASSSQVTGGNEQFF	TGTGCCAGCAGCTCCCAGGTTACAGGGGGTAATGAGCAGTTCTTC